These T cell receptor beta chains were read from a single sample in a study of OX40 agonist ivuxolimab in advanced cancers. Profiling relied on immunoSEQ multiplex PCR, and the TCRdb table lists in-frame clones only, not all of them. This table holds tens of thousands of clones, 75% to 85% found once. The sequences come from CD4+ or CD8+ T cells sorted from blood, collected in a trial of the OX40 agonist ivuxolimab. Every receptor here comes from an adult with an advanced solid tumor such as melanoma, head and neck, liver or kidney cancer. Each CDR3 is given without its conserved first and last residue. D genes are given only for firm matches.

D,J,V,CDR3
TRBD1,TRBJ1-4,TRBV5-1,ASSLGQGANEKLF
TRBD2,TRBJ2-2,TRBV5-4,ASSSLSGANTGELF
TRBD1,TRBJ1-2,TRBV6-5,ASRSRQGYYGYT
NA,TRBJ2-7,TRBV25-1,ASSDDRSYEQY
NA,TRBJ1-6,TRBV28,ASSSPAWRINNSPLH
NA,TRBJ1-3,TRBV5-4,ASSSHSSSGNTIY
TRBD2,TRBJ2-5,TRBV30,AWSVFGGSGRRETQY
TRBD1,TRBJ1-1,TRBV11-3,ASSLGGQVNTEAF
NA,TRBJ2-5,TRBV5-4,ASSSGWTQY
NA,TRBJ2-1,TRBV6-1,ASSDAGRSYNEQF
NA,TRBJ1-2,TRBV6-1,ASSEYFTGSLANYGYT
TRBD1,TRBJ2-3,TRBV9,ASSKDRVTDTQY
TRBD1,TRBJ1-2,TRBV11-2,ASSYDDRVYGYT
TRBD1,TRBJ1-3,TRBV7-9,ASSLDGTGTGNTIY
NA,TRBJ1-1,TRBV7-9,ASSLLVREQEAF
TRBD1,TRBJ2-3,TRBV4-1,ASKKRTGGTDTQY
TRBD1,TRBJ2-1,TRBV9,ASSVRGQEDEQF
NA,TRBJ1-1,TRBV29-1,SVDGRLRGDTEAF
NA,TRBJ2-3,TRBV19,ASSMDGEADTQY
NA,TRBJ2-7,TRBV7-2,ASSNPGSGIQY
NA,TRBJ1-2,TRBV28,ASSHRRTGLSFNYGYT
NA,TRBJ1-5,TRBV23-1,ASSQEVVSSRAPQPQH
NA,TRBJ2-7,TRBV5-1,ASSPLGYYEQY
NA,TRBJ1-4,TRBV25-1,ASSEFRNEKLF
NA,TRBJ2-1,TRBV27,ASSLGETYEQF
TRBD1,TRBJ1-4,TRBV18,ASSRVTGTSNEKLF
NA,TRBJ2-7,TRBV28,ASSPSGRQPGEQY
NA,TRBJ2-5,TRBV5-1,ASSQGGGETQY
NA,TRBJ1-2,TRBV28,ASSLAPGGYSGGYT
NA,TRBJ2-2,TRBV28,ASSSILGGGAGELF
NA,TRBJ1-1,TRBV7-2,ASSSVWTEAF